These T cell receptor beta chains were read from a single sample in a study of T cell repertoires in cytomegalovirus infection. TCRdb recomputed calls from the reads with MiXCR, one row per CDR3 protein. The sample lists 270,000 or so distinct CDR3 sequences; 15% to 20% were seen once. The source material was CD8+ T cells from PBMCs. Receptors were obtained from a human donor in good health (CMV status not recorded). Some clones in this sample may be carry-over from other donors' samples. The CDR3 runs from the conserved cysteine through the conserved F or W.

v_call	cdr3_aa
TRBV28	CASSLFGGNYEQYF
TRBV20-1	CSARRGVYTEAFF
TRBV2	CASSEGTGLTYEQYF
TRBV2	CASRWDGSYEQYF
TRBV7-2	CASSTTTVAKNIQYF
TRBV5-5	CASSLRSITTAQETQYF
TRBV20-1	CSAILSGGPSYEQYF
TRBV6-2/TRBV6-3	CASSYRRTGGLYNEQFF
TRBV28	CASSLYQTSQETQYF
TRBV9	CASRMGQADVGTDTQYF
TRBV7-9	CASSGTGQTSYEQYF
TRBV6-6	CASSYGGQYNYNSPLHF
TRBV23-1	CASSRPGGSGNSPLHF
TRBV4-2	CASTMDTKDYGYTF
TRBV27	CASSLFSRGEDGYTF
TRBV19	CASSIPGTEDTQYF
TRBV7-8	CASSLTPRGQWNTEAFF
TRBV28	CASSAGGDSYGYTF
TRBV9	CASQGSLAPGELFF
TRBV7-7	CASSFGTYYEQYF
TRBV7-8	CASSLVWTGGGYTF
TRBV6-6	CASSYFGSNTEAFF
TRBV9	CASSAPDGNTEAFF
TRBV27	CASSYDRGGDAYGYTF
TRBV6-5	CASSPGTGTYNEQFF
TRBV7-9	CASSSYREGEQYF
TRBV29-1	CSVEGGSYNEQFF
TRBV28	CASSSFRTGLTRAYEQYF
TRBV27	CASGPSTWTEAFF
TRBV5-4	CASSLGEPSTDTQYF
TRBV27	CASGRGDGYTF
TRBV7-9	CASSPQTGEGQETQYF
TRBV20-1	CSARVGANQPQHF
TRBV28	CASSLWQNTEAFF
TRBV29-1	CSARALPEQTEAFF
TRBV7-9	CASSLASRTEAFF
TRBV29-1	CSVDLGAIGYTF
TRBV4-2	CASSGGVYEQYF
TRBV12-3/TRBV12-4	CASSPGETQYF
TRBV28	CASSLVGGGEQRYF
TRBV5-6	CASSLPSEHGYTF
TRBV14	CASSQAGQGVNQPQHF
TRBV11-2	CASSMTEGYTF
TRBV28	CASREESISNQPQHF
TRBV23-1	CASSQYRTQYF
TRBV27	CASSFAGTQYF
TRBV11-3	CASCDSTGELFF
TRBV9	CASSVEGGTGKNTEAFF
TRBV6-6	CASKVDGDMNTEAFF
TRBV7-6	CASSLAASAVFETQYF
TRBV7-8	CASSPTDAVRRGLFNEQFF
TRBV19	CASSPGNTYEQYF
TRBV7-2	CASSLDVGLDRRNEQFF
TRBV28	CASSGGVRYEQYF